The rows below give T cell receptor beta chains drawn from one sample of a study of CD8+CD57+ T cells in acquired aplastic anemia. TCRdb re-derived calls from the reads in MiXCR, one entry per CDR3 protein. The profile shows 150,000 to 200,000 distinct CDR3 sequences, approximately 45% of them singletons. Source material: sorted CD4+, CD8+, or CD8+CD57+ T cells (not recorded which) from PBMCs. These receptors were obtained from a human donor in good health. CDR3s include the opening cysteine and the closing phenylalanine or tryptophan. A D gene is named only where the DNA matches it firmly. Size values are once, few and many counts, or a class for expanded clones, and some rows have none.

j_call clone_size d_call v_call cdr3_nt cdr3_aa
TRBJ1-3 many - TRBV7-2 TGTGCCAGCAGCTTACCTCGGGGAATTGGTGGAAACACCATATATTTT CASSLPRGIGGNTIYF
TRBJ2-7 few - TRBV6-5 TGTGCCAGCAGTTACGCGGAAAGCTCCTACGAGCAGTACTTC CASSYAESSYEQYF
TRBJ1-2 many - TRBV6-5 TGTGCCAGCAGTTACGCGCGGGACTCGGGCTACACCTTC CASSYARDSGYTF
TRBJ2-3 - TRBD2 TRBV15 TGTGCCACCAGCCTCGGGGGGGGTTCATCAGATACGCAGTATTTT CATSLGGGSSDTQYF
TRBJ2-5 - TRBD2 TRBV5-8 TGTGCCAGCACCTTTAGCGGGATGGGGGAGACCCAGTACTTC CASTFSGMGETQYF
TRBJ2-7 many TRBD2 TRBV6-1 TGTGCCAGCAGTTCTAGCGGGAGGCCCAGCGAGCAGTACTTC CASSSSGRPSEQYF
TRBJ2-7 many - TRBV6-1 TGTGCCAGCAGTCTATCGACGGGGTCAGCCTACGAGCAGTACTTC CASSLSTGSAYEQYF
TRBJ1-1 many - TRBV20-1 TGCAGTGCTAGATACGGGACAAGCATGAACACTGAAGCTTTCTTT CSARYGTSMNTEAFF
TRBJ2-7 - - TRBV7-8 TGTGCCAGCAGGTCACAGGAGGGCGAGCAGTACTTC CASRSQEGEQYF
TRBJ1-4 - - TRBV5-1 TGCGCCAGCAGCTCCCAACCGACAGGACGGGCAACTAATGAAAAACTGTTTTTT CASSSQPTGRATNEKLFF
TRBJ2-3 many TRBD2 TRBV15 TGTGCCACCAGCATTAGCGGGAGGGCCACAGATACGCAGTATTTT CATSISGRATDTQYF
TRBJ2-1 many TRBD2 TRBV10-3 TGTGCCATCAGTTGGGGACTAGCGGGAGCGCATGAGCAGTTCTTC CAISWGLAGAHEQFF
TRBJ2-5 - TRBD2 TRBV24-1 TGTGCCACCCAGGGTGGTCAGCGGGGGGCCCAAGAGACCCAGTACTTC CATQGGQRGAQETQYF
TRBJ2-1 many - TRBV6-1 TGTGCCAGCAGTCCCGACTTGAAATCCTACAATGAGCAGTTCTTC CASSPDLKSYNEQFF
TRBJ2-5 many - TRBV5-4 TGTGCCAGCAGCTCGGGAGAGGTTGTAGAGACCCAGTACTTC CASSSGEVVETQYF
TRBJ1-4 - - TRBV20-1 TGCAGTGCTGCCGGGACGGGGGCTGAAAAACTGTTTTTT CSAAGTGAEKLFF
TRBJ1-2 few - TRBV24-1 TGTGCCAGCGTACAGGCAGGGGCAACCGGTGGCTACACCTTC CASVQAGATGGYTF
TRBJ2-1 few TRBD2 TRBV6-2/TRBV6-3 TGTGCCAGCAGTTACACCCGTGGAGCGGGAGCGTCCTACAATGAGCAGTTCTTC CASSYTRGAGASYNEQFF
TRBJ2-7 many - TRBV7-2 TGTGCCAGCAGCTCCGCGCGTGGGGGGCTGGGGCGCTACGAGCAGTACTTC CASSSARGGLGRYEQYF
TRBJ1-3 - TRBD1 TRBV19 TGTGCCAGTAGTCTGGACAGGACAAACACCATATATTTT CASSLDRTNTIYF
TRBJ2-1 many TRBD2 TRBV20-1 TGCAGTGCAAGGACTAGCGGGATCCGTCCCAATGAGCAGTTCTTC CSARTSGIRPNEQFF
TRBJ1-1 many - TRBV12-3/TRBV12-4 TGTGCCAGCAGTTTCGTACAGGCTGAAGCTTTCTTT CASSFVQAEAFF
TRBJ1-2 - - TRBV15 TGTGCCACCAGCAGAGAGGGGGGGGCACTGGGCTACACCTTC CATSREGGALGYTF
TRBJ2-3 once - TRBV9 TGTGCCAGCAGCGTGGCGGGTTGGGCGACGGCTACGCAGTATTTT CASSVAGWATATQYF
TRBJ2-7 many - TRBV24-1 TGTGCCACCAGTGATGTCAGGGAGCCCTACGAGCAGTACTTC CATSDVREPYEQYF
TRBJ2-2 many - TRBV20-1 TGCAGTGCTAGCAAAAACACCGGGGAGCTGTTTTTT CSASKNTGELFF
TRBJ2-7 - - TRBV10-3 TGTGCCATCAGTGGATCAGCGGCCACTCAGGCCGCCGAGCAGTACTTC CAISGSAATQAAEQYF
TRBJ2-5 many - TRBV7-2 TGTGCCAGCAGCGGTTGGGCAGGACAAGAGACCCAGTACTTC CASSGWAGQETQYF